This entry features one T cell receptor (beta chain) sequence. Its antigen is currently unknown. This specimen comes from a study of tumor and adjacent non-tumor tissue in lung cancer. Study as a whole: Patients were aged about 31 to 85, some 10 men and roughly 5 women, stage I to III.

RNA was extracted from bulk tissue without any cell sorting. Trimming cost V 6 bases and J 4 bases, with 16 bases left between them. The length of the CDR3 is 15 residues. Study results and caveats: Top 100 clones took a larger repertoire share in normal lung. Compared with tumor, normal lung showed significantly lower TCR diversity.

Three rounds of nested PCR, following a modified ARM-PCR protocol, produced the TCRbeta library. TCRdb redid the calling of the multiplex PCR reads with MiXCR, one entry per CDR3 protein. The table includes tens of thousands of distinct CDR3 sequences, about 67% detected once. The clonotype comes from a man aged 55 to 70 with non-small cell lung cancer. The V gene is TRBV12-3 or TRBV12-4, the J gene TRBJ1-5; TRBD1 is a possible D gene (5 bases). Sequences were obtained from lung tumor tissue. The CDR3 DNA sequence: TGTGCCAGCAGCCCCGCCAGGGTTAGTAATCAGCCCCAGCATTTT. Residues: CASSPARVSNQPQHF.